This T cell receptor beta chain stems from a study of T cells in Graves' hyperthyroidism and ophthalmopathy (dated by TCRdb to between 2018 and 2021). Context from the whole study: Peripheral blood was sampled at the time of initial diagnosis, prior to any treatment. To identify TCR V-J signatures that set the groups apart, the researchers used a discovery cohort of 90 to 100 patients, made up of 40 to 45 with Graves' ophthalmopathy and approximately 57 with stable Graves' hyperthyroidism. An independent validation cohort of under 20 hyperthyroidism patients and 17 patients who later progressed to ophthalmopathy tested prospective prediction of ophthalmopathy. Following sampling, methimazole starting at 30 mg daily was given to hyperthyroidism patients, and high-dose intravenous methylprednisolone was given to ophthalmopathy patients. According to the paper, TCR Vbeta CDR3 sequencing was carried out on about 140 peripheral blood samples, which came from about 45 ophthalmopathy, under 85 hyperthyroidism and approximately 17 progressor patients. The study also compared thyroid tissue and blood T-cell repertoires from about six Graves' hyperthyroidism patients. The 100 discovery patients were randomly split 7:3 into training and test sets.

General conclusions and limits of the study: Most expanded thyroid clonotypes (frequency above 0.001) were also detected in blood, suggesting blood repertoires may reflect thyroid immune responses. A 13 V-J signature model separated ophthalmopathy from stable hyperthyroidism, with 87.88% sensitivity and approximately 81% specificity in cross-validation and 80%/75% in testing. In validation, the model predicted progression to ophthalmopathy a median of roughly six months before onset, with approximately 70% sensitivity and 72.22% specificity. Sample size was not statistically predetermined, and investigators were not blinded to group allocation.

CDR1 and CDR2 (KGHDR, SFDVKD) derive from the germline V gene. V loses 1 base, J loses 10 bases, and the germline ends lie 4 bases apart. Inclusive of the bounding cysteine and phenylalanine, the CDR3 is 11 residues long. CDR3 DNA is the only sequence kept; it has 33 bases, read in frame from the first base. TCR beta CDR3 regions were amplified from RNA transcripts. A first-round RT-PCR of the TCR CDR3 used the HTBI primer set with the Qiagen OneStep RT-PCR kit. Libraries were constructed in a second round of multiplex PCR, after which size selection and purification were carried out. Sequencing of the libraries was done on an Illumina HiSeq2000 using paired-end 100 bp reads. On the study's bioinformatics: SOAPnuke was used to process the raw data, throwing out any read that contained adapters or uncalled bases, had a mean Phred below 15, or lacked an exact constant-primer or identifier match. High-quality paired reads were merged with COPE v1.2.5, and unique nucleotide sequences were defined as clonotypes. MiTCR v1.1 was used to align the clonotypes against IMGT TRBV, TRBD and TRBJ reference segments. The analysis included only V-J combinations with a frequency above 0.0001, which together covered approximately 99% of the repertoires. The TCS score was defined as F50 (clonal expansion) divided by E x V (chaos), with BLOSUM62-based TCRdist calculated between CDR3 peptides within each V-J. Welch's t-statistics and random forest reduced 514 V-J features to about 12, which were used in a naive Bayes classifier (R e1071). The public reads were reprocessed in TCRdb via fastp at Q25 and MiXCR, keeping in-frame beta chains. Here each entry gathers all rows of one CDR3 protein and keeps the most common genes and DNA. What appears here as the V and J calls and clone size reflects TCRdb's work, not the paper's. Across this sample there are about 420,000 distinct CDR3 sequences, with approximately 14% seen only once. The ten biggest clones cover about 5% of the sample.

This clonotype was counted only a few times. Its specific antigen is unknown. Base qualities are missing; no much larger clone stands one base away. Graves' hyperthyroidism was defined as stable when no progression to ophthalmopathy occurred over 18 months of follow-up. Hyperthyroidism patients were newly diagnosed, had a disease duration of under 2 months, and were aged 18 to 65 years. The study excluded patients with uncontrolled infections, other autoimmune diseases, pregnancy or lactation. Diagnoses were established on the basis of clinical symptoms, serum thyroxine and TRAb, thyroid ultrasound, and orbital computed tomography. PBMCs were separated from 8 to 10 ml of fresh peripheral blood using Ficoll-Paque density gradient centrifugation. Total RNA was extracted with Trizol reagent, and quality was checked on an Agilent 2100 Bioanalyzer.

The sample taken for sequencing was blood. The receptor was isolated from a woman between 18 and 29 years old with Graves' hyperthyroidism. Here the chain combines TRBV24-1 and TRBJ2-1; the D gene is unclear. The CDR3 protein sequence reads: CATSDFREQFF. The nucleotide sequence reads as follows: TGTGCCACCAGTGATTTCCGGGAGCAGTTCTTC.